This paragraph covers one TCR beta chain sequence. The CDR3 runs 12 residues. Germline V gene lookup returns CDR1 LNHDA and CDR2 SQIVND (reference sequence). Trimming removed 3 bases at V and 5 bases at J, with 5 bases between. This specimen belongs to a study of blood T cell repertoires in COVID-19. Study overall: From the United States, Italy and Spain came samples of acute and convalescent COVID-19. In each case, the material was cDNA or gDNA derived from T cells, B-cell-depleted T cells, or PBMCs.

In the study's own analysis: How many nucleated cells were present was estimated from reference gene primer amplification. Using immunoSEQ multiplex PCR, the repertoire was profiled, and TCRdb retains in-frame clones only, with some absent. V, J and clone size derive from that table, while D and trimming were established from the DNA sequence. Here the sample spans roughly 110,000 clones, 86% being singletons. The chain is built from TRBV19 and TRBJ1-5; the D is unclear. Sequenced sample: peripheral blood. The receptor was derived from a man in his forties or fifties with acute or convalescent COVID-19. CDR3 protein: CASSMQYQPQHF. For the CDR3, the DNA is TGTGCCAGTAGTATGCAGTATCAGCCCCAGCATTTT.